Listed here are 20 T cell receptor beta chains from one sample, sequenced in a study of Graves' ophthalmopathy and Graves' hyperthyroidism. Investigators amplified TCR beta CDR3 regions from RNA transcripts. A first-round RT-PCR used HTBI primers, followed by a second-round multiplex PCR. Each CDR3 protein is one row after TCRdb ran MiXCR on the multiplex PCR reads. The sample lists over a million distinct CDR3 sequences; 36% were seen once. Material for sequencing was peripheral blood or thyroid tissue (not recorded which). The source is an adult man with Graves' hyperthyroidism.

Ten or more counts support this clonotype. Relative to the germline gene, one junction end is altered; a read error may explain this. This chain joins TRBV5-1 and TRBJ1-1; a possible D gene is TRBD1 (6 bases). Germline CDR1 reads SGHRS; CDR2 reads YFSETQ. This CDR3 comprises 13 residues. The CDR3 region has the DNA TGTGCCAGCAGCTTTGGGGGCCGGACTGAAGCTTTCTTT. As protein: CASSFGGRTEAFF.

J is TRBJ1-5 and V is TRBV7-9, with 9 bases fitting TRBD1. Germline CDR1 and CDR2: SEHNR and FQNEAQ (reference sequence). The CDR3 is made up of 16 amino acids. The trim removed 1 base at V and 4 bases at J, leaving 5 bases unmatched. CDR3 sequence: CASSLGFGTGNQPQHF. CDR3 bases: TGTGCCAGCAGCTTAGGATTCGGGACAGGGAATCAGCCCCAGCATTTT. The complete variable domain, with remaining parts taken from reference TRBV7-9 and TRBJ1-5, reads DTGVSQNPRHKITKRGQNVTFRCDPISEHNRLYWYRQTLGQGPEFLTYFQNEAQLEKSRLLSDRFSAERPKGSFSTLEIQRTEQGDSAMYLCASSLGFGTGNQPQHFGDGTRLSIL.

The CDR3 DNA reads TGTGCCAGCAGCCAACCGGGACCGGTGTTCACCTTC. Encoded protein: CASSQPGPVFTF. The chain joins TRBV14 to TRBJ1-2, with D possibly matching TRBD1 (5 bases). Trimming cost V 2 bases and J 13 bases, with 14 bases left between them. This CDR3 comprises 12 residues. Germline CDR1 reads SGHDN; CDR2 reads FVKESK.

This clonotype was counted ten times or more. The V and J genes are TRBV29-1 and TRBJ2-3; no reliable D call. The CDR3 has 11 amino acids. V gave up 7 bases and J gave up 0 bases, with 5 bases separating them. CDR1 is SQVTM, CDR2 ANQGSEA, per germline. The CDR3 loop is CSGGSTDTQYF. The CDR3 coding sequence is TGCAGCGGAGGTAGCACAGATACGCAGTATTTT.

This clonotype was recorded at least ten times. The genes are TRBV7-8 and TRBJ2-7, with 10 positions matching TRBD2. This CDR3 spans 14 amino acids. Germline-derived CDR1 and CDR2 are SGHVS and FQNEAQ. The J segment lost 0 bases and the V segment lost 8 bases, leaving 4 bases of the junction unmatched. This chain's CDR3 is CASSGLAASYEQYF. CDR3 sequence (DNA): TGTGCCAGCTCCGGACTAGCGGCCTCCTACGAGCAGTACTTC.

The chain has TRBV25-1 and TRBJ2-5; 10 bases line up with TRBD2. With the DNA end fitting TRBJ2-7 better, the J assignment may be wrong. The CDR3 is made up of 17 amino acids. CDR1 is MGHDK, CDR2 SYGVNS, per germline. Here the CDR3 DNA reads TGTGCCAGCAGCTACCATCCCGTCGCTAGCGGGAGCGACGAGCAGTACTTC. Protein sequence: CASSYHPVASGSDEQYF.

Note on this clonotype: A much larger clone is a single base away; this may be a read error. The chain joins TRBV2 to TRBJ2-7; D possibly corresponds to TRBD2 (6 bases). V dropped 6 bases and J dropped 9 bases, with 21 bases sitting between them. The CDR3 has 14 residues. CDR1 SNHLY and CDR2 FYNNEI come from the germline V gene. The DNA for the CDR3 is TGTGCCAGCAGCCTACTCTTCCCTTTGGAGGGGCAGTACTTC. Translating gives CASSLLFPLEGQYF.

The table lists this clonotype with many counts. The CDR3 spells CASSSGGWSGELFF. As DNA, the CDR3 is TGTGCCAGCAGCTCTGGCGGATGGTCCGGGGAGCTGTTTTTT. This sequence joins TRBV7-3 and TRBJ2-2; D unclear. This CDR3 has 14 amino acids. Trimming took 4 bases from V and 6 from J, leaving 12 bases between them. Germline CDR1 reads SGHTA; CDR2 reads FQGTGA.

V is TRBV19 and J is TRBJ2-7; 9 bases align to TRBD1. Trimming removed 8 bases from V and 4 bases from J; junction bases left unmatched: 3. The CDR3 runs to 12 residues. Germline CDR1 and CDR2: LNHDA and SQIVND (reference sequence). DNA for the CDR3: TGTGCCAGTGGACAGGGGAGGTACGAGCAGTACTTC. This codes for CASGQGRYEQYF.

Many counts were recorded for this clonotype. The V gene is TRBV7-8, the J gene TRBJ2-5; 11 bases fit TRBD2. This CDR3 spans 15 amino acids. Germline V gene sequence: CDR1 SGHVS, CDR2 FQNEAQ. V was clipped by 8 bases and J by 1 base; unmatched bases: 6. The CDR3 DNA reads as TGTGCCAGCCCACCTAGCGGGGGGCTCCAAGAGACCCAGTACTTC. Translated: CASPPSGGLQETQYF.

This clonotype was seen a handful of times. The chain combines TRBV20-1 with TRBJ1-1; D is undetermined. The germline V gene has CDR1 DFQATT and CDR2 SNEGSKA (reference sequence). The V gene lost 3 bases and the J gene lost 6 bases, with 14 bases spanning the gap. The CDR3 length is 13 residues. The CDR3 DNA is TGCAGTGCTAGTACGACGAGGGTGGCTGAAGCTTTCTTT. Its protein is CSASTTRVAEAFF.

Comment on this clonotype: At one end the junction does not follow the germline gene, possibly because of a read error. CDR3 amino acids: CASSVLAGGANVLTF. The CDR3 DNA reads as TGTGCCAGCAGCGTACTAGCGGGAGGGGCCAACGTCCTGACTTTC. The V gene is TRBV5-1, the J gene TRBJ2-6; 10 bases line up with TRBD2. The CDR3 extends over 15 amino acids. The germline gives CDR1 SGHRS, CDR2 YFSETQ.

The chain couples TRBV6-1 to TRBJ2-7; 12 nucleotides align to TRBD2. The CDR3 totals 17 residues. Germline loops: CDR1 MNHNS, CDR2 SASEGT. V lost 5 bases to trimming and J lost 3 bases; unmatched junction nucleotides: 11. For the CDR3, the DNA is TGTGCCAGCAGTTCCCTAGCTAGCGGGAGGGCCGTCTACGAGCAGTACTTC. Its protein product is CASSSLASGRAVYEQYF.

This chain joins TRBV18 and TRBJ2-7, with 12 positions matching TRBD2. With V trimmed by 4 bases and J by 6 bases, 7 bases remained unmatched. This CDR3 has 15 residues. CDR1 and CDR2 from the germline V gene are KGHSH and LQKENI. CDR3 region: CASSLPTSGSLEQYF. The DNA for the CDR3 is TGTGCCAGCTCACTACCGACTAGCGGGAGTCTCGAGCAGTACTTC. Drawing the rest from reference TRBV18 and TRBJ2-7, the complete variable domain is NAGVMQNPRHLVRRRGQEARLRCSPMKGHSHVYWYRQLPEEGLKFMVYLQKENIIDESGMPKERFSAEFPKEGPSILRIQQVVRGDSAAYFCASSLPTSGSLEQYFGPGTRLTVT.

The sample holds one count of this clonotype. The V gene is TRBV2, the J gene TRBJ1-4; no clear D. The ends were cut back, 5 bases at V and 7 bases at J, with 11 bases in the middle. Germline CDR1 and CDR2: SNHLY and FYNNEI. The CDR3 covers 13 residues. CDR3: CASSIARGEKLFF. Here the CDR3 DNA reads TGTGCCAGCAGTATAGCCCGGGGTGAAAAACTGTTTTTT.

With respect to this clonotype: Being one base from a much bigger clone, this may be a read error. V usage is TRBV5-5 and J usage is TRBJ1-1; D unresolved. CDR3 length: 12 residues. Germline CDR1 and CDR2: SGHKS and YYEKEE (reference sequence). The V end lost 1 base, the J end lost 10 bases, and 11 bases lay between the germline ends. DNA for the CDR3: TGTGCCAGCAGCTTGCAGTCCTGTGCAGCTTTCTTT. Translation gives CASSLQSCAAFF. Full variable domain (outside the CDR3, taken from reference TRBV5-5 and TRBJ1-1): DAGVTQSPTHLIKTRGQQVTLRCSPISGHKSVSWYQQVLGQGPQFIFQYYEKEERGRGNFPDRFSARQFPNYSSELNVNALLLGDSALYLCASSLQSCAAFFGQGTRLTVV.

With regard to this clonotype: A read error may explain this, as a much larger clone is one base away. V and J are TRBV7-4 and TRBJ2-5; a possible D gene is TRBD1 (6 bases). The V gene's germline CDR1 is SGHVT and CDR2 SQSDAQ. This CDR3 spans 17 amino acids. The V end was cut by 5 bases, the J end by 2 bases, with 21 bases between. This chain's CDR3 is CASSQPGRGAVQETQYF. CDR3 in DNA: TGTGCCAGCAGCCAACCCGGCAGGGGAGCGGTACAAGAGACCCAGTACTTC.

This clonotype was recorded many times. The chain recombines TRBV7-9 with TRBJ1-1; 7 bases are a match to TRBD1. The germline V gene encodes CDR1 SEHNR and CDR2 FQNEAQ (reference sequence). This CDR3 region has 16 residues. Trimming removed 5 bases from V and 7 bases from J; junction bases left unmatched: 16. As DNA, the CDR3 is TGTGCCAGCAGCCCCGGGGGGGGGACAGCAACTAATGAAGCTTTCTTT. It specifies CASSPGGGTATNEAFF.

Of note for this clonotype: A single base separates this from a much larger clone, so it may be a read error. The rearrangement links TRBV10-3 to TRBJ2-6, with D uncertain. The V end was cut by 5 bases, the J end by 4 bases, with 9 bases between. Looked up from germline, CDR1 is ENHRY and CDR2 is SYGVKD. CDR3 length equals 14 residues. CDR3 protein: CAISYSGGANVLTF. CDR3 bases: TGTGCCATCAGTTACTCCGGCGGGGCCAACGTCCTGACTTTC.

The chain uses TRBV20-1 and TRBJ2-5; possibly TRBD1 or TRBD2 for D (5 bases each). Germline-derived CDR1 and CDR2 are DFQATT and SNEGSKA (reference sequence). CDR3 length: 14 residues. Trimming pared 0 bases from V and 0 bases from J, leaving 8 bases between. This CDR3 reads CSARDGGNQETQYF. In DNA, the CDR3 is TGCAGTGCTAGAGATGGGGGTAACCAAGAGACCCAGTACTTC.